This T cell receptor (beta chain) originates from a study of blood T cells in healthy people across ages. Study-level results: Both naive CD4+ cell counts and diversity were greater in long-lived donors than in aged donors.

PCR was performed a second time for about 6 to 12 cycles using a sample-barcoded 5' primer and a J-beta primer mix. Carrying 12 random nucleotides, a template-switch adaptor labeled each individual cDNA molecule. TCRdb called the 5' RACE reads again in MiXCR, with one record for every CDR3 protein. The table includes 1.5 million to 2 million distinct CDR3 sequences, around 48% detected once. Per the germline V gene, CDR1 is SGHRS and CDR2 is YFSETQ. The V gene lost 4 bases and the J gene lost 4 bases, with 17 bases spanning the gap. This CDR3 spans 15 amino acids. PBMCs, at least 6 million per sample, were isolated. This clonotype was counted between two and nine times. Its antigen is currently unknown.

The chain has TRBV5-1 and TRBJ2-5; D may be TRBD2 (6 bases). Sequences were obtained from blood. This TCR was recovered from a woman in her 40s in good health. Here the CDR3 reads CASSLNPLARETQYF. In nucleotides, the CDR3 is TGCGCCAGCAGCCTGAATCCACTAGCTCGAGAGACCCAGTACTTC.